This T cell receptor (beta chain) was sequenced for a study of T cell clonality in common variable immunodeficiency (dated by TCRdb to between 2014 and 2017). Results the study describes overall, beyond this receptor: Even though DNA input was the same, control samples had an average of about 80,000 unique sequences each, compared with 25,000 to 35,000 in CVID samples. Fewer TCRbeta clones were shared among CVID subjects than among healthy controls (p < 0.0001). According to the authors, finding the cause of the higher clonality in CVID would require sequencing the repertoires of T cell subpopulations. CVID TCRbeta sequences were reported to have fewer deletions and N-nucleotide insertions and to lack highly modified clones with 13 or more V deletions. Correlations between repertoire features and clinical complications were limited by patient heterogeneity within the CVID cohort. Increased TCRbeta clonality was found in CVID subjects compared with healthy controls (t-test p = 0.018), with the increase being most characteristic of about a third of subjects.

CDR1 and CDR2, looked up from the germline V gene, are SNHLY and FYNNEI. The V end loses 6 bases and the J end loses 6 bases, and a stretch of 11 bases separates them. From its cysteine to its phenylalanine, the CDR3 spans 13 amino acids. The DNA covers only part of the CDR3, 30 bases in frame from base 1. For sequencing, equivalent amounts of genomic DNA were input from CVID and control samples. For every sample, a 60 bp segment covering the rearranged TCRbeta CDR3 region was amplified and then sequenced. The immunoSEQ assay, a bias-corrected multiplex PCR with high-throughput sequencing, was employed for TCRbeta amplification. Per the source publication's procedure: Every unique nucleotide sequence counted as a clone and was annotated with V, D and J genes, copy number and frequency. Sequences were labeled productive if in frame, and non-productive if out of frame or containing stop codons. Clonality was calculated from Shannon's entropy as previously described. Mean CDR3 Kyte-Doolittle hydropathy was derived from the predicted amino acid sequences of productive clones. Hierarchical clustering of scaled V gene usage was performed with the R hclust function using Manhattan distance and complete linkage. Sharing of clones by CDR3 amino acid sequence was evaluated by resampling 12 repertoires per group over 100 rounds. Repertoires were searched for approximately 70 published EBV-specific and 200 to 300 published CMV-specific TCRbeta sequences. A couple of CVID samples yielding fewer than 10,000 sequences were excluded from analysis, leaving a few dozen CVID repertoires. TCRdb took this table from immuneACCESS and kept in-frame rearrangements with V and J called. Such tables lack part of the clones; where checked against another copy, unresolved V genes explain under half of the gap, and the rest is unexplained. D and trimming were read from the DNA, whereas the V and J calls and clone size are those reported in that table. In this sample the table shows about 16,000 clones, and no singletons are among them. Together, the top ten hold 12% to 15% of the sample.

Standard criteria, namely reduction of serum IgG, IgA and/or IgM below the normal range together with specific antibody deficiency, were applied for the diagnosis of CVID. A total of 45 or so subjects (roughly 15 female and around 30 male; age range roughly 9 to 70 years, mean age around 41) were included in the CVID group. Predominantly Caucasian heritage was noted among both the CVID patients and the healthy controls. Replacement immunoglobulin therapy had been administered to all CVID subjects for at least one year at the time of study participation. At the time of blood collection, no CVID subject was ill or was being treated with immunomodulatory or immunosuppressive medication. Heparinized peripheral whole blood samples of roughly 5 to 8 ml were obtained from each donor. Genomic DNA from adults with common variable immune deficiency (CVID) and from healthy adult controls was used for sequencing of TCRbeta CDR3 repertoires. Diluted blood was density-centrifuged over Hypaque 1077 or Ficoll-Paque to isolate peripheral blood mononuclear cells. Genomic DNA was extracted from unsorted mononuclear cells by Qiagen column purification or by a centrifugation-based method.

In its sample, this clone was seen many times. It has no known antigen specificity. From the germline J gene comes the end of the CDR3, since the read stops 3 residues before it. The sample taken for sequencing was peripheral blood mononuclear cells. The TCR was taken from a human donor with common variable immunodeficiency. Recombination connected TRBV2 to TRBJ2-2; TRBD1 is perhaps the D gene, given 6 matching bases. The sequenced part of the CDR3 DNA is TGTGCCAGCAGGGCGACAGGTCCCGGGGAG. This translates into CASRATGPGE. The entire CDR3 sequence reads CASRATGPGELFF.